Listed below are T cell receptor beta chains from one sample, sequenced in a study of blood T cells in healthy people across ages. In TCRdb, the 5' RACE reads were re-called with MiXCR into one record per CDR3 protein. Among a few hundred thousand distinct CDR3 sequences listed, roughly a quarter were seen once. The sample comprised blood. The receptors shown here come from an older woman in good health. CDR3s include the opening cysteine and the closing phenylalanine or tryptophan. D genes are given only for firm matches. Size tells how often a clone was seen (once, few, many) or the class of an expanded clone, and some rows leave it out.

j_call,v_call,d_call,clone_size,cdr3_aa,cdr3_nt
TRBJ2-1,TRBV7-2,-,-,CASSGEGLNGVEQFF,TGTGCCAGCAGCGGAGAGGGCTTAAATGGGGTTGAGCAGTTCTTC
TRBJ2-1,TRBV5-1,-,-,CASSSRPWLGDEQFF,TGCGCCAGCAGCTCCAGGCCTTGGCTGGGCGATGAGCAGTTCTTC
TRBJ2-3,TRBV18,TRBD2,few,CASSLQTSVSADTQYF,TGTGCCAGCTCACTGCAGACTAGCGTCTCGGCAGATACGCAGTATTTT
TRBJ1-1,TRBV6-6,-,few,CASTDNRNTEAFF,TGTGCCAGCACCGACAACCGGAACACTGAAGCTTTCTTT
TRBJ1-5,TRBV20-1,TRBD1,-,CSAFTGDYGNQPQHF,TGCAGTGCTTTTACAGGGGACTATGGCAATCAGCCCCAGCATTTT
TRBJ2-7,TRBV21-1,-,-,CASRESDGSSYEQYF,TGTGCCAGCAGAGAGTCTGACGGGAGCTCCTACGAGCAGTACTTC
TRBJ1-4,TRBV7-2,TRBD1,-,CASSPSSDRGGEKLFF,TGTGCCAGCAGCCCCAGCTCGGACAGGGGGGGGGAAAAACTGTTTTTT
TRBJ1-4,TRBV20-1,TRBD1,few,CSASPGQGVEKLFF,TGCAGTGCAAGCCCGGGACAGGGCGTTGAAAAACTGTTTTTT
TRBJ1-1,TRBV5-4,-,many,CASSLGGANTEAFF,TGTGCCAGCAGCCTAGGGGGGGCGAACACTGAAGCTTTCTTT
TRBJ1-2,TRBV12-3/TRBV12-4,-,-,CASSTRDRNGYTF,TGTGCCAGCAGCACCCGGGACCGAAATGGCTACACCTTC
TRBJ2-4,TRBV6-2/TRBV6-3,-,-,CASSYGWLGDIQYF,TGTGCCAGCAGTTACGGATGGCTCGGGGACATTCAGTACTTC
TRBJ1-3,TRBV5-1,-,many,CASSFTGTLSGNTIYF,TGCGCCAGCAGCTTTACCGGGACCCTCTCTGGAAACACCATATATTTT
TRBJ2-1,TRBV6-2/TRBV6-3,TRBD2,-,CASSKELADSYNEQFF,TGTGCCAGCAGTAAAGAACTAGCGGACTCCTACAATGAGCAGTTCTTC
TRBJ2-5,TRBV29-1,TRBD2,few,CSVEVPGGETQYF,TGCAGCGTTGAAGTCCCGGGGGGTGAGACCCAGTACTTC
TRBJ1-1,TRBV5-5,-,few,CASSLGPRSLGSTEAFF,TGTGCCAGCAGCTTGGGTCCCCGATCGCTAGGAAGCACTGAAGCTTTCTTT
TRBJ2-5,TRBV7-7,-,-,CASSLTPSETQYF,TGTGCCAGCAGCTTAACCCCGTCGGAGACCCAGTACTTC
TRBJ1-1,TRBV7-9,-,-,CASSVTGFSTEAFF,TGTGCCAGCAGCGTAACAGGTTTTAGCACTGAAGCTTTCTTT
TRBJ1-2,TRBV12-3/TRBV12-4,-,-,CASSTDRSGYTF,TGTGCCAGCAGTACCGACAGGTCGGGCTACACCTTC
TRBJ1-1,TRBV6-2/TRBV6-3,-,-,CASSPPGALDTEAFF,TGTGCCAGCAGTCCTCCGGGGGCGCTTGACACTGAAGCTTTCTTT
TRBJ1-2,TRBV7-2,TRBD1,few,CASSPRQGALGYTF,TGTGCCAGCAGCCCGCGACAGGGGGCGCTTGGCTACACCTTC
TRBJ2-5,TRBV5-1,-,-,CASSLVIEAGTQETQYF,TGCGCCAGCAGCTTGGTGATTGAGGCGGGGACTCAAGAGACCCAGTACTTC
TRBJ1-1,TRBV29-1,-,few,CSATPGPTNTEAFF,TGCAGTGCGACCCCGGGACCCACGAACACTGAAGCTTTCTTT
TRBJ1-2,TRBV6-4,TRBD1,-,CASSDRQGSYGYTF,TGTGCCAGCAGTGACCGACAGGGGTCCTATGGCTACACCTTC
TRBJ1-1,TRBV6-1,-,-,CASSERFELRAFF,TGTGCCAGCAGTGAAAGGTTCGAGCTTAGGGCTTTCTTT
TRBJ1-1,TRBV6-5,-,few,CASSRGGEAFF,TGTGCCAGCAGTAGGGGGGGTGAAGCTTTCTTT
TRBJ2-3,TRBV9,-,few,CASSVRDTDTQYF,TGTGCCAGCAGCGTCCGGGATACAGATACGCAGTATTTT
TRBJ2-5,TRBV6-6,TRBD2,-,CASSYTSGGPQETQYF,TGTGCCAGCAGCTACACTAGCGGGGGGCCACAAGAGACCCAGTACTTC
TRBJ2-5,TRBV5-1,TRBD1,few,CASSRQGQGVETQYF,TGCGCCAGCAGCCGCCAGGGACAGGGAGTGGAGACCCAGTACTTC
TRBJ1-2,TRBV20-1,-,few,CSARGDTPGYTF,TGCAGTGCTAGAGGTGACACTCCTGGCTACACCTTC
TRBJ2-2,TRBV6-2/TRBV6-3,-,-,CASHRPAEELFF,TGTGCCAGCCACCGGCCGGCGGAGGAGCTGTTTTTT
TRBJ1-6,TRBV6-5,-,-,CASSYSMAGGSPLHF,TGTGCCAGCAGTTACTCGATGGCAGGCGGGTCACCCCTCCACTTT
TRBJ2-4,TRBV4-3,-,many,CASSQTNLAKNIQYF,TGCGCCAGCAGCCAAACTAATCTAGCCAAAAACATTCAGTACTTC
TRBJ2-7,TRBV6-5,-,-,CASSRDFDEQYF,TGTGCCAGCAGCCGGGACTTTGACGAGCAGTACTTC
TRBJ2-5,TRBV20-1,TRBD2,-,CSASVLAGYQETQYF,TGCAGTGCTAGTGTACTAGCGGGGTACCAAGAGACCCAGTACTTC
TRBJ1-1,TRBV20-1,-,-,CSALRGGMNTEAFF,TGCAGTGCTCTTAGAGGAGGGATGAACACTGAAGCTTTCTTT
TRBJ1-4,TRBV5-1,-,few,CASSPATEGEKLFF,TGCGCCAGCAGTCCAGCGACAGAGGGTGAAAAACTGTTTTTT
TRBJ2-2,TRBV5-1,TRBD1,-,CASSGGTGDTGELFF,TGCGCCAGCAGCGGCGGGACAGGGGACACCGGGGAGCTGTTTTTT
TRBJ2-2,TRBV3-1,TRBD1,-,CASSPPPRTGHTGELFF,TGTGCCAGCAGCCCGCCCCCGCGGACAGGGCACACCGGGGAGCTGTTTTTT
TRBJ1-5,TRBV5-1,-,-,CASSFLGTGNQPQHF,TGCGCCAGCAGCTTTTTAGGGACTGGCAATCAGCCCCAGCATTTT
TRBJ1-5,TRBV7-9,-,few,CASSLTGVHQPQHF,TGTGCCAGCAGCTTAACGGGGGTCCATCAGCCCCAGCATTTT
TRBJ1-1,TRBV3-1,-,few,CASSLFGDVAFF,TGTGCCAGCAGCCTGTTTGGGGATGTTGCTTTCTTT
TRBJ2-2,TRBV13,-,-,CASRHPTGELFF,TGTGCCAGCAGACATCCCACCGGGGAGCTGTTTTTT
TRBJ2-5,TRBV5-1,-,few,CASSRSPGTGQETQYF,TGCGCCAGCAGTCGTTCCCCCGGGACGGGCCAAGAGACCCAGTACTTC
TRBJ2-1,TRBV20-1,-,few,CSAREAVARAYGQFF,TGCAGTGCTAGAGAGGCGGTCGCCAGGGCATACGGGCAGTTCTTC
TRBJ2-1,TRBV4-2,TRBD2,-,CASSRRLAGGLNEQFF,TGTGCCAGCAGCCGGCGACTAGCGGGGGGCCTCAATGAGCAGTTCTTC
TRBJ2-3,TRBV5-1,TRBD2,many,CASSLLAGSTDTQYF,TGTGCCAGCAGCTTACTAGCGGGTAGCACAGATACGCAGTATTTT
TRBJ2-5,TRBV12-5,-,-,CASGHRESETQYF,TGTGCTAGTGGGCACAGGGAGTCGGAGACCCAGTACTTC
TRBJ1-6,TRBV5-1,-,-,CASSLGREAPLHF,TGCGCCAGCAGCTTGGGGCGGGAAGCACCCCTCCACTTT
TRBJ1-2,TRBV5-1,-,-,CASSPFLVLNYGYTF,TGCGCCAGCAGCCCTTTTTTGGTACTCAACTATGGCTACACCTTC
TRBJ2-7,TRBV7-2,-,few,CASSLSPLFEQYF,TGTGCCAGCAGCTTAAGTCCGCTTTTCGAGCAGTACTTC
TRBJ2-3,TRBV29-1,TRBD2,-,CSVRAGAITDTQYF,TGCAGCGTTCGAGCGGGGGCCATCACAGATACGCAGTATTTT
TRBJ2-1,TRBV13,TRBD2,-,CASSVDGGSYNEQLF,TGTGCCAGCAGCGTCGACGGGGGGTCCTACAATGAGCAGCTCTTC
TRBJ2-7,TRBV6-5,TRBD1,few,CASSYSRQGAREQYF,TGTGCCAGCAGTTACTCGAGACAGGGGGCGCGGGAGCAGTACTTC
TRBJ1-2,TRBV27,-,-,CASSPWGAYGYTF,TGTGCCAGCAGTCCCTGGGGGGCCTATGGCTACACCTTC